The rows below give T cell receptor beta chains drawn from one sample of a study of T cells in Graves' hyperthyroidism and ophthalmopathy. MiXCR, applied by TCRdb to the multiplex PCR reads, yields one record per CDR3 protein. Among 500,000 to 650,000 distinct CDR3 sequences, around 13% were seen once, and the ten largest hold 9.5% to 15%. Sequences were obtained from blood. The receptors originated from a woman in her forties or fifties with Graves' ophthalmopathy. Each CDR3 is given with its conserved first and last residue. The order of the fields is J gene, clone size, CDR3 length, V gene, CDR3 protein. Expanded clones get a size class; other rows say once, few or many, or leave the size out.

TRBJ1-1,many,12,TRBV10-3,CAIKGINTEAFF
TRBJ2-7,.,14,TRBV27,CASSLAGFAREQYF
TRBJ2-4,few,11,TRBV30,CGRVGKNIQYF
TRBJ2-1,many,15,TRBV18,CASSLSGNGYNEQFF
TRBJ1-1,many,14,TRBV11-3,CASSHAAMNTEAFF
TRBJ2-5,many,15,TRBV5-1,CASSLGGTGEETQYF
TRBJ2-1,many,12,TRBV29-1,CSVGLTDNEQFF
TRBJ2-3,few,13,TRBV29-1,CSVVRVSTDTQYF
TRBJ1-1,many,16,TRBV28,CASSPPPPGQGTEAFF
TRBJ2-1,many,14,TRBV15,CATSTPASENEQFF
TRBJ2-7,.,18,TRBV30,CAWNSRTFGRGLSYEQYF
TRBJ2-1,.,18,TRBV9,CASSVTSGRGGSYNEQFF
TRBJ2-1,many,15,TRBV29-1,CSVDKSSGSYNEQFF
TRBJ2-3,many,17,TRBV15,CATSRDSGSGRADTQYF
TRBJ2-1,many,17,TRBV6-1,CASSFITTGGTYNEQFF
TRBJ2-4,.,17,TRBV11-2,CASSLGKTGGTKNIQYF
TRBJ2-1,many,15,TRBV20-1,CSARDTGVLDNEQFF
TRBJ2-7,few,15,TRBV3-1,CASSRFGDSTYEQYF
TRBJ2-1,many,18,TRBV6-6,CASSYTRGGSGRAHEQFF
TRBJ2-1,many,15,TRBV11-1,CASSPWDMKYNEQFF
TRBJ2-7,once,14,TRBV20-1,CSAAGQGVGYEQYF
TRBJ1-1,many,14,TRBV12-3/TRBV12-4,CASSFSNRGRKAFF
TRBJ2-5,many,16,TRBV5-1,CASSLLRTDTGETQYF
TRBJ1-1,many,14,TRBV29-1,CSVALFKSNTEAFF
TRBJ1-2,many,13,TRBV29-1,CSVAGRANYGYTF